A single sample gave rise to the 13 T cell receptor beta chains below, sequenced in a study of monozygotic twins with inflammatory bowel disease. Using the 5' RACE reads, TCRdb records one entry per CDR3 protein without DNA. This table holds some 300,000 distinct CDR3 sequences. Source material: blood. The receptors derive from a human donor with ulcerative colitis or Crohn's disease, or a healthy co-twin of an affected twin (not recorded which).

The V call is TRBV12-3 or TRBV12-4, the J call TRBJ2-2; TCRdb calls TRBD1, which cannot be checked without DNA. The CDR3 extends over 13 amino acids. The CDR3 sequence is CASIQQGTGELFF.

CDR3 protein: CASSQGTSGRAAYEQYF. The chain links TRBV4-2 to TRBJ2-7; checking the TCRdb D call of TRBD2 is not possible without DNA. The CDR3 is made up of 17 amino acids. From germline, CDR1 is LGHNA and CDR2 YNFKEQ.

The chain couples TRBV12-3 or TRBV12-4 to TRBJ1-3; lacking DNA, the TRBD1 call made by TCRdb goes unchecked. The CDR3 has 16 amino acids. CDR3 protein: CASTPRYIYSGNTIYF.

The chain couples TRBV4-2 to TRBJ1-1; TCRdb calls TRBD1, which cannot be checked without DNA. The CDR3 sequence is 15 residues long. Per the germline V gene, CDR1 is LGHNA and CDR2 is YNFKEQ. The CDR3 spells CASSPGDRDSDGAFF.

The J gene is TRBJ2-2, the V gene TRBV20-1. There are 14 residues in the CDR3. Germline V gene lookup returns CDR1 DFQATT and CDR2 SNEGSKA (reference sequence). The CDR3 here is CSASEVGVSGELFF.

This chain links TRBV7-2 with TRBJ2-5; checking the TCRdb D call of TRBD2 is not possible without DNA. CDR3 length: 12 residues. The germline V gene encodes CDR1 SGHTA and CDR2 FQGNSA. The CDR3 protein is CASRRQGETQYF.

This chain uses TRBV5-1 with TRBJ2-7; no DNA is available, so the TRBD1 call from TCRdb remains unchecked. This CDR3 is 13 amino acids long. Germline V gives CDR1 SGHRS, CDR2 YFSETQ. The CDR3 protein is CASSFRGRDEQYF.

J is TRBJ2-2 and V is TRBV20-1. The length of the CDR3 is 14 residues. Germline CDR1 reads DFQATT; CDR2 reads SNEGSKA (reference sequence). CDR3 in amino acids: CSAREGLGTGELFF.

The chain's CDR3 is CSAPTSSDRVYEQYF. The genes are TRBV20-1 and TRBJ2-7; TCRdb selects TRBD1, and the lack of DNA leaves this call unchecked. Germline-derived CDR1 and CDR2 are DFQATT and SNEGSKA (reference sequence). The CDR3 consists of 15 residues.

The gene calls are TRBV9 and TRBJ2-7; as DNA is missing, the TRBD2 call by TCRdb cannot be tested. CDR3 length: 15 amino acids. The germline CDR1 and CDR2 sequences are SGDLS and YYNGEE. This chain's CDR3 is CASSVGSGRSEGQYF.

The V call is TRBV18, the J call TRBJ2-3; the TCRdb call, TRBD2, lacks DNA for checking. Germline V gene sequence: CDR1 KGHSH, CDR2 LQKENI. The CDR3 contains 16 residues. The chain's CDR3 is CASSPGTSAHTDTQYF.

This chain joins TRBV6-1 and TRBJ2-7; TCRdb gives TRBD2 as the D gene, but with no DNA this cannot be confirmed. The V gene's germline CDR1 is MNHNS and CDR2 SASEGT. The CDR3 has 13 residues. This CDR3 reads CASSEGPVHEQYF.

CDR3 region: CASSWGGISYNEQFF. V and J are TRBV12-3 or TRBV12-4 and TRBJ2-1; as DNA is missing, the TRBD2 call by TCRdb cannot be tested. The CDR3 spans 15 residues.